This TCR beta chain was captured by sequencing in a study of PD-1 blockade in classical Hodgkin lymphoma (dated by TCRdb to about 2020). Looking at the study overall: Nivolumab dosing was 3 mg/kg intravenously every 2 weeks, continuing until either disease progression or unacceptable toxicity. The study used TCR beta sequencing and CyTOF to define a peripheral blood immune signature of response to PD-1 blockade in classical Hodgkin lymphoma.

The full study reports these points: By C4D1, a significant rise was seen in CD4+ TCR diversity but not in CD8+ TCR diversity (p=0.0027 vs p=0.16), and the rise was most apparent among complete responders (p=0.02). Newly diagnosed patients were reported to have lower baseline TCR diversity than healthy donors, and relapsed/refractory patients were reported to have lower baseline TCR diversity still. The study was limited to a single clinical trial cohort, and causes of repertoire differences, possibly disease activity or prior therapy, remained undefined. Patients starting nivolumab less than 1 year after ASCT had lower diversity and were excluded from later analyses to avoid confounding by immune reconstitution. Among trial patients, those achieving complete response had baseline diversity similar to that of newly diagnosed patients, while diversity was significantly lower in partial responders and progressors.

Concerning this clone itself: This clone's antigen is unknown. No much larger clonotype is one base removed from it; base qualities were not supplied.

The Qiagen DNeasy kit was used to extract genomic DNA from unsorted PBMCs and from the negatively selected CD4+ and CD8+ fractions. TCR beta CDR3 regions were amplified by immunoSEQ multiplex PCR using primers annealing to V and J segments. Amplification bias was minimized using a synthetic immune receptor repertoire, and residual bias was removed computationally after sequencing. The authors' analysis ran thus. Custom Python scripts were used to quantify repertoire diversity as the Shannon entropy index. Unsorted, CD4+ and CD8+ repertoires were examined separately, except in combined analyses, for which CD4+ and CD8+ sequences were merged in silico. Clonal expansion was defined as a frequency increase of at least 2-fold after treatment compared with C1D1, and clones undetected at baseline were assigned a pseudocount of 0.5. Clones with 0 or 1 copy at C1D1 were defined as singleton clones, while clones with 2 or more copies were defined as non-singleton clones. Clones expanded in unsorted samples were labelled as CD4+, CD8+ or unknown by matching protein sequences in sorted samples from the same patient. Wilcoxon tests on paired samples were used to test changes in diversity from C1D1 to C4D1. The table was pulled from immuneACCESS by TCRdb, which kept in-frame rearrangements only. Such tables lose some clones; where checked, under half of the loss comes from unresolved V genes, and the rest has no known cause. The D gene and trimming were derived from the DNA, and the V and J assignments and clone size from that table. The sample contains roughly 140,000 clones, nearly 80% of them found a single time. Clones ranked in the top ten supply roughly 9.8% of the sample.

Explained via the paper, the time point label denotes: cycle 2 day 1 (C2D1) of nivolumab. All trial patients had relapsed after autologous stem cell transplantation, with cohorts A, B and C differing in prior brentuximab vedotin exposure. The trial cohort was composed of some 57 patients with relapsed/refractory classical Hodgkin lymphoma, for whom complete response, partial response or progressive disease was recorded as best overall response. In the multi-cohort phase II CheckMate 205 trial, trial patients received single-agent nivolumab. Best overall response was determined by an independent review committee according to the 2007 International Working Group response criteria. Trial PBMCs were obtained immediately prior to nivolumab initiation (C1D1) and on therapy at cycle 2 day 1 and cycle 4 day 1. After peripheral blood was drawn into 8 mL Vacutainer Cell Preparation Tubes, PBMCs were isolated by centrifugation and then cryopreserved.

The material was peripheral blood mononuclear cells (PBMCs), obtained before the second cycle of nivolumab. This TCR was recovered from a human donor with classical Hodgkin lymphoma.

The CDR3 protein sequence reads: CASSAPEDREAFF. The DNA is as follows: TGTGCCAGCAGTGCCCCAGAGGACCGTGAAGCTTTCTTT. The V and J genes are TRBV6-5 and TRBJ1-1; the D gene lacks a confident call. The CDR3 spans 13 residues, from the cysteine through the phenylalanine. Only the CDR3 region is kept as DNA, spanning 39 bases read in frame from base 1. According to the germline V gene, CDR1 reads MNHEY and CDR2 reads SVGAGI. V and J are truncated by 5 bases and 7 bases respectively, leaving an intervening sequence of 14 bases.